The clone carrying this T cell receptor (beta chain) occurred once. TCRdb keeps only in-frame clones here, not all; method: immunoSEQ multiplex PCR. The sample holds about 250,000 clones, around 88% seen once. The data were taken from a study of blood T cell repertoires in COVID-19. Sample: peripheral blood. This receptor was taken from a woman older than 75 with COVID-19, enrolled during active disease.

The CDR3 nucleotides read TGTGCCAGAAGCTCTGCCGGTGGCGGGGAGCTGTTTTTT. It is translated as CARSSAGGGELFF. The chain uses TRBV5-3 and TRBJ2-2; D is uncertain. TRBV5-3 is annotated as an ORF whose role is uncertain. This CDR3 is 13 amino acids long. V lost 3 bases and J lost 7, with 10 bases in between.